Shown below are 6 T cell receptor beta chains from a single sample sequenced in a study of blood T cell repertoires in COVID-19. Sequenced by immunoSEQ multiplex PCR; TCRdb stores in-frame clones only, minus some. This table has a few hundred thousand clones, more than 70% appearing once. The material sequenced was peripheral blood. These receptors all come from a woman between 45 and 65 years old with acute or convalescent COVID-19.

The genes are TRBV9 and TRBJ1-1, with 8 bases that match TRBD1. This CDR3 has 16 residues. Per the germline V gene, CDR1 is SGDLS and CDR2 is YYNGEE. V lost 2 bases to trimming and J lost 0 bases; unmatched junction nucleotides: 6. The CDR3, as DNA: TGTGCCAGCAGCGTTGGACAGGGCCTTATGAACACTGAAGCTTTCTTT. This gives the protein CASSVGQGLMNTEAFF. Full variable domain (rest looked up from reference TRBV9 and TRBJ1-1): DSGVTQTPKHLITATGQRVTLRCSPRSGDLSVYWYQQSLDQGLQFLIQYYNGEERAKGNILERFSAQQFPDLHSELNLSSLELGDSALYFCASSVGQGLMNTEAFFGQGTRLTVV.

The chain carries TRBV18 and TRBJ2-7; D might be TRBD1 (5 bases). V was pared by 5 bases and J by 3 bases, with 8 bases between. This CDR3 region has 12 residues. CDR1 and CDR2 (germline): KGHSH, LQKENI. The CDR3 sequence: CASSIDSYEQYF. In DNA, the CDR3 is TGTGCCAGCTCAATCGACAGCTACGAGCAGTACTTC.

The chain links TRBV7-3 to TRBJ2-3; D perhaps matches TRBD1 (6 bases). V dropped 4 bases and J dropped 0 bases, with 11 bases sitting between them. The CDR3 is 15 residues long. Germline-derived CDR1 and CDR2 are SGHTA and FQGTGA. CDR3 residues: CASSSGTFSTDTQYF. The CDR3 bases are TGTGCCAGCAGCTCCGGGACATTCAGCACAGATACGCAGTATTTT.

V usage is TRBV7-8 and J usage is TRBJ2-1; D is unresolved. In germline, CDR1 is SGHVS, CDR2 FQNEAQ. V lost 5 bases and J lost 3, with 14 bases in between. The CDR3 is made up of 15 amino acids. The CDR3 bases are TGTGCCAGCAGCGCCGCGGCGGCGCTCTACAATGAGCAGTTCTTC. Its translation: CASSAAAALYNEQFF.

V is TRBV13 and J is TRBJ1-2, with no clear D. Germline CDR1 PRHDT, CDR2 FYEKMQ (reference sequence). The CDR3 is 14 residues long. V lost 2 bases to trimming and J lost 8 bases, with 15 bases between them. The CDR3 DNA is TGTGCCAGCAGCTTAAAAGTAGCCGGAGGGGGCTACACCTTC. This gives the protein CASSLKVAGGGYTF.

This clone was seen just once. The V call is TRBV5-6, the J call TRBJ1-1; the D gene is possibly TRBD1 (5 bases). The CDR3 loop spans 14 amino acids. The V end was cut by 3 bases, the J end by 1 base, with 10 bases between. Per the germline V gene, CDR1 is SGHDT and CDR2 is YYEEEE. The CDR3: CASSSKRGNTEAFF. The CDR3 DNA reads as TGTGCCAGCAGCTCGAAAAGGGGGAACACTGAAGCTTTCTTT. Drawing the rest from reference TRBV5-6 and TRBJ1-1, the complete variable domain is DAGVTQSPTHLIKTRGQQVTLRCSPKSGHDTVSWYQQALGQGPQFIFQYYEEEERQRGNFPDRFSGHQFPNYSSELNVNALLLGDSALYLCASSSKRGNTEAFFGQGTRLTVV.